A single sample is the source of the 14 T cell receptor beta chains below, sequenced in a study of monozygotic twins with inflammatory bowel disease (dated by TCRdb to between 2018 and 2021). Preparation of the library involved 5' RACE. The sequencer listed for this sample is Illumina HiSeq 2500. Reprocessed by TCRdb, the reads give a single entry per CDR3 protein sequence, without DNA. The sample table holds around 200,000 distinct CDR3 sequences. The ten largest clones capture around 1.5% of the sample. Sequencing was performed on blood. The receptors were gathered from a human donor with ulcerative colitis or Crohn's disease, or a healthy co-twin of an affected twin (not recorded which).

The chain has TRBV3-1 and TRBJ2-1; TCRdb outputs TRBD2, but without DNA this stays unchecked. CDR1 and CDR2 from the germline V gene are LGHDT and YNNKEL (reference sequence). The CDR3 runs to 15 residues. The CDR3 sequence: CASSPLAGGLNEQFF.

CDR3 in amino acids: CASSFQTGIQETQYF. The genes are TRBV5-6 and TRBJ2-5; TCRdb lists TRBD1, though no DNA is available to test this call. The germline V gene has CDR1 SGHDT and CDR2 YYEEEE. The length of the CDR3 is 15 residues. Variable domain in full (rest from reference TRBV5-6 and TRBJ2-5): DAGVTQSPTHLIKTRGQQVTLRCSPKSGHDTVSWYQQALGQGPQFIFQYYEEEERQRGNFPDRFSGHQFPNYSSELNVNALLLGDSALYLCASSFQTGIQETQYFGPGTRLLVL.

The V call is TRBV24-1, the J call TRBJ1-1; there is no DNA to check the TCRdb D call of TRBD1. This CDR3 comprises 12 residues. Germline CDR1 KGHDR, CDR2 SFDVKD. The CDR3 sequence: CATEDNTSEAFF.

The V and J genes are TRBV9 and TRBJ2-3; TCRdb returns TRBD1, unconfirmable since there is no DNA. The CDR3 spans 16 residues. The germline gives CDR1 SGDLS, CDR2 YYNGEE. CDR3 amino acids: CASSVGEGQYTDTQYF.

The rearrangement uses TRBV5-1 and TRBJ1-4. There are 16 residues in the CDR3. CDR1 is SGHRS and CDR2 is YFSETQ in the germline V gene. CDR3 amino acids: CASSLGWQPEAEKLFF.

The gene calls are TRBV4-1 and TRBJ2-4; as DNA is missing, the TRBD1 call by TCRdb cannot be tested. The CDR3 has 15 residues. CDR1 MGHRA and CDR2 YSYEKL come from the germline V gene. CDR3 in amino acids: CASSPAGGAKNIQYF.

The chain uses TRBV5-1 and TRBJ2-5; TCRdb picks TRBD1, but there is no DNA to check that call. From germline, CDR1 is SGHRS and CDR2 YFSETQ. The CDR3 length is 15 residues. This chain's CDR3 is CASSPGDRREETQYF.

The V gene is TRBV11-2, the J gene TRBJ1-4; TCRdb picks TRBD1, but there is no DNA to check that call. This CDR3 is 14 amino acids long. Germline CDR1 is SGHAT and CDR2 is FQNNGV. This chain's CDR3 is CASSPTVANEKLFF.

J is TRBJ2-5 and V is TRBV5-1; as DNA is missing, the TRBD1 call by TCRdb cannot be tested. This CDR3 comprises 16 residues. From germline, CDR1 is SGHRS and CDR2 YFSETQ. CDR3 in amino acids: CASSQSQGTPRETQYF.

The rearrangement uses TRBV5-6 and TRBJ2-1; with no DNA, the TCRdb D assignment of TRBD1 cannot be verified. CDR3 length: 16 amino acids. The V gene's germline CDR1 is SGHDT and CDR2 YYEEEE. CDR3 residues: CASSFRTGAGYNEQFF.

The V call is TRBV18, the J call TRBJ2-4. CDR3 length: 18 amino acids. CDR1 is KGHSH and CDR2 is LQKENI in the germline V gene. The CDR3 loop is CASSPPNVQFLAKNIQYF.

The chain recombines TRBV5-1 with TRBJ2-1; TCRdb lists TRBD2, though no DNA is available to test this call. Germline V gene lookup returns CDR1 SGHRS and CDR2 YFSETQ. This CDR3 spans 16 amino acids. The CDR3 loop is CASSLGGTSGYNEQFF.

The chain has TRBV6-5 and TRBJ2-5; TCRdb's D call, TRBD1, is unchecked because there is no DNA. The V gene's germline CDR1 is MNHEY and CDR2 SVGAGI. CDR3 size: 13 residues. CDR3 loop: CATIIPGTETQYF.

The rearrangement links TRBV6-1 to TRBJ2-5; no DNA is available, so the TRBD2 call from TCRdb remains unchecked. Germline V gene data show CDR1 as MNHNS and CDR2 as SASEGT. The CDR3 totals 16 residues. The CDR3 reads CASSEAGLAGQETQYF.